This T cell receptor beta chain was recorded in a study of T cells after yellow fever vaccination. For the study at large: For low cell numbers, libraries were made with SMART-Seq v4 Ultra Low Input. Study results and caveats: The booster saw the reappearance of most primary-vaccination clones (roughly 96% CD4, less than 90% CD8).

Germline V lookup: CDR1 MDHEN, CDR2 SYDVKM. Trimming removed 8 bases at V and 8 bases at J, with 16 bases between. The CDR3 extends over 13 amino acids. Only one count was recorded for this clonotype. What it binds is not known. TCRdb reprocessed the 5' RACE reads via MiXCR and lists one record per CDR3 protein. The repertoire has 500,000 to 650,000 distinct CDR3 sequences, 13% of them found once; the top ten carry 11% to 15%. This receptor was identified in a man in his thirties or forties who received the YFV17D yellow fever vaccine. The genes are TRBV28 and TRBJ2-1; the D gene could be TRBD1 or TRBD2 (6 bases each). The sequencing used PBMCs, collected on the day of the yellow fever booster vaccination. CDR3 bases: TGTGCCAGCTTTCGGGGGCATGGCGATGAGCAGTTCTTC. Its translation is CASFRGHGDEQFF. Full variable domain (missing parts from reference TRBV28 and TRBJ2-1): DVKVTQSSRYLVKRTGEKVFLECVQDMDHENMFWYRQDPGLGLRLIYFSYDVKMKEKGDIPEGYSVSREKKERFSLILESASTNQTSMYLCASFRGHGDEQFFGPGTRLTVL.